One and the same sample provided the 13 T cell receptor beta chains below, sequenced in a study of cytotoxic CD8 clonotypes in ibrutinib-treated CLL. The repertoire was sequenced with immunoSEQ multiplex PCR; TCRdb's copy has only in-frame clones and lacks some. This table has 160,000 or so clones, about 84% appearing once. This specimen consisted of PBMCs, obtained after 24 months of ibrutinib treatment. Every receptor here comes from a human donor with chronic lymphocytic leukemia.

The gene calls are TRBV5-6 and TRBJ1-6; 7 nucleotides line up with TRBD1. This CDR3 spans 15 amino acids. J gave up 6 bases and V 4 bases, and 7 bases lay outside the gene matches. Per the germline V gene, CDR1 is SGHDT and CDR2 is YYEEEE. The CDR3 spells CASSAPTGRNSPLHF. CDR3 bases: TGTGCCAGCAGCGCTCCGACAGGGCGTAATTCACCCCTCCACTTT.

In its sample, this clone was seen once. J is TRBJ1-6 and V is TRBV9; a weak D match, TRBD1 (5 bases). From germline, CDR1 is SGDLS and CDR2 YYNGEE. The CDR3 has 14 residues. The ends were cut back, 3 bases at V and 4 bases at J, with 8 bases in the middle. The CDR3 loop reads CASSDRQYNSPLHF. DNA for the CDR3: TGTGCCAGCAGCGACCGACAGTATAATTCACCCCTCCACTTT.

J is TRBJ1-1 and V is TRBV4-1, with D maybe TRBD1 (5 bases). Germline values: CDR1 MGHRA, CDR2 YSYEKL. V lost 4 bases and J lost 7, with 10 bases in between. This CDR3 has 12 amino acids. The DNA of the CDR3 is TGCGCCAGCAGCCTGGGGCAGGGTGAAGCTTTCTTT. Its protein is CASSLGQGEAFF.

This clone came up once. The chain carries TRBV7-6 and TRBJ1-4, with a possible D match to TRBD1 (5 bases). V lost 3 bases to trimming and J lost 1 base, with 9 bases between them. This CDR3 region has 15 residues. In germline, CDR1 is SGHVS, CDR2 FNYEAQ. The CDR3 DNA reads TGTGCCAGCAGCTTCGGTGGGGGAACTAATGAAAAACTGTTTTTT. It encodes CASSFGGGTNEKLFF.

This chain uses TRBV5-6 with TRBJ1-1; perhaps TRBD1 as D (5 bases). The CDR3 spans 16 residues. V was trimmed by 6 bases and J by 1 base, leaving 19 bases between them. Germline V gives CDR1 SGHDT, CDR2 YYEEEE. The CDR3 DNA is TGTGCCAGCATCCCCTATGGGACTATGAAGAACACTGAAGCTTTCTTT. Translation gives CASIPYGTMKNTEAFF.

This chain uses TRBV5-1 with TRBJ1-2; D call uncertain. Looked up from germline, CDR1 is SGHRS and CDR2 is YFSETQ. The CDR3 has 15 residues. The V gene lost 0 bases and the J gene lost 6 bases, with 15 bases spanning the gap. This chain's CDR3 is CASSLERVVGDGYTF. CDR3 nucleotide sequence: TGCGCCAGCAGCTTGGAAAGGGTGGTGGGAGATGGCTACACCTTC.

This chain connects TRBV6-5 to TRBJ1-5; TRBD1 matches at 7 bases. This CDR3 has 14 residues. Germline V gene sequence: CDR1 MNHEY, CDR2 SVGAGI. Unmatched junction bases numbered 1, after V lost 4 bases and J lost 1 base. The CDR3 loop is CASSLDRSNQPQHF. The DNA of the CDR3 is TGTGCCAGCAGTTTGGACAGGAGCAATCAGCCCCAGCATTTT.

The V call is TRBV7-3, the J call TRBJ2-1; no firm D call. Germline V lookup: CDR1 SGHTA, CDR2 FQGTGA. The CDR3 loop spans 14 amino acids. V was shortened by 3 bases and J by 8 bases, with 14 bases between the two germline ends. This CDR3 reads CASSFPGSRDEQFF. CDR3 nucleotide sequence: TGTGCCAGCAGCTTCCCAGGAAGTCGGGATGAGCAGTTCTTC. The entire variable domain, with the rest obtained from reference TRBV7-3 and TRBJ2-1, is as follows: GAGVSQTPSNKVTEKGKYVELRCDPISGHTALYWYRQSLGQGPEFLIYFQGTGAADDSGLPNDRFFAVRPEGSVSTLKIQRTERGDSAVYLCASSFPGSRDEQFFGPGTRLTVL.

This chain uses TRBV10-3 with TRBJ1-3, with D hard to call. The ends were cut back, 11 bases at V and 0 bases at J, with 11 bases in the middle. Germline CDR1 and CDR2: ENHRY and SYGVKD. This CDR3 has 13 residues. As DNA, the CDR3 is TGTGCCTCCCAGACATTCTCTGGAAACACCATATATTTT. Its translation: CASQTFSGNTIYF.

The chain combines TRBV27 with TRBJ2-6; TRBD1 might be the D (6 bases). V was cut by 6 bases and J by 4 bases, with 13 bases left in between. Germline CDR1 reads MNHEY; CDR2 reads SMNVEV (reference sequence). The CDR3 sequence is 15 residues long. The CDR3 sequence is CASSLGGAGANVLTF. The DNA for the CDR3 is TGTGCCAGCAGCCTAGGGGGAGCCGGGGCCAACGTCCTGACTTTC.

CDR3 in amino acids: CASSALAVRVDTQYF. CDR3 bases: TGCGCCAGCAGCGCGCTAGCGGTGAGGGTGGATACGCAGTATTTT. The chain has TRBV5-1 and TRBJ2-3; TRBD2 matches at 7 bases. V lost 4 bases to trimming and J lost 6 bases; unmatched junction nucleotides: 11. Germline V gives CDR1 SGHRS, CDR2 YFSETQ. CDR3 length equals 15 residues.

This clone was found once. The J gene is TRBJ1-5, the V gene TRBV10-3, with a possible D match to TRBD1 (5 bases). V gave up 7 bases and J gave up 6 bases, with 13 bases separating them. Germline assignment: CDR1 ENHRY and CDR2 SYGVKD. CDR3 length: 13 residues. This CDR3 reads CAIKGREGQPQHF. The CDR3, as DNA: TGTGCCATCAAGGGCAGGGAGGGTCAGCCCCAGCATTTT.

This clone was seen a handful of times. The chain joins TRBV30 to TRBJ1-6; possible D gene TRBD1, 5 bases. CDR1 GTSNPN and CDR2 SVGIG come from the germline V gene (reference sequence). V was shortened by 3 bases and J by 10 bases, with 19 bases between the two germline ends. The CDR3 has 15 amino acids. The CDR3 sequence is CAWSDLRGVRSPLHF. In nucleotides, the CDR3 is TGTGCCTGGAGCGACCTCCGGGGGGTGAGGTCACCCCTCCACTTT.